The 9 T cell receptor beta chains below were found in one sample sequenced in a study of memory CD4+ T cells and cytomegalovirus serostatus. The sort gate was single viable CD3+CD4+CD8-CD45RO+ cells for memory CD4+ T cells. Clones were sequenced by immunoSEQ multiplex PCR, and TCRdb holds only the in-frame ones, with some missing. The data contain about 100,000 clones, about 80% of them singletons. The sequenced sample consisted of memory CD4+ T cells from blood. All receptors come from an adult in good health and CMV-seropositive.

The sample holds one count of this clone. V gene TRBV12-1 combines with J gene TRBJ2-5; TRBD2 reflects the table's D call only, with no check against the DNA. TRBV12-1 is a pseudogene. CDR3 length: 17 amino acids. DNA of the CDR3: TGTGCCAGCAGCCTGAAGACTAGCGGGAGGGCCGGAGAGACCCAGTACTTC. Protein product: CASSLKTSGRAGETQYF.

V and J are TRBV6-4 and TRBJ1-2; D gene uncertain. Deletions cut 2 bases from V and 5 bases from J, with 6 bases between. The CDR3 is 12 amino acids. Germline CDR1 is MRHNA and CDR2 is SNTAGT. The CDR3 loop is CASSDPGYGYTF. DNA for the CDR3: TGTGCCAGCAGTGACCCCGGATATGGCTACACCTTC.

This clone has more than one count but fewer than ten. This chain joins TRBV7-9 and TRBJ2-1; 10 nucleotides match TRBD2. The V gene end was trimmed by 5 bases and the J gene end by 0 bases; junction bases not matched to a gene: 7. This CDR3 spans 17 amino acids. Germline assignment: CDR1 SEHNR and CDR2 FQNEAQ (reference sequence). The CDR3 DNA reads TGTGCCAGCAGCCCTAGCGGGAGTTCCAGCTCCTACAATGAGCAGTTCTTC. Its protein is CASSPSGSSSSYNEQFF.

The chain carries TRBV15 and TRBJ2-1; TRBD1 might be the D (6 bases). Germline CDR1 and CDR2: LNHNV and YYDKDF (reference sequence). Between the trimmed V and J ends, which lost 3 bases and 6 bases, there was a span of 12 bases. The CDR3 is made up of 14 amino acids. The CDR3 coding sequence is TGTGCCACCAGCAGGGGACATAAGGGCAATGAGCAGTTCTTC. Protein: CATSRGHKGNEQFF.

The chain recombines TRBV6-1 with TRBJ2-7; perhaps D is TRBD1 or TRBD2 (5 bases each). Looked up from germline, CDR1 is MNHNS and CDR2 is SASEGT. The CDR3 is made up of 14 amino acids. V was shortened by 11 bases and J by 7 bases, with 24 bases between the two germline ends. The CDR3 loop reads CACSWGTLSGEQYF. The DNA of the CDR3 is TGTGCCTGTTCATGGGGGACCCTATCAGGAGAGCAGTACTTC.

The chain has TRBV6-4 and TRBJ2-1, with TRBD2 identical over 7 bases. Germline CDR1 MRHNA, CDR2 SNTAGT. Trimming took 6 bases from V and 4 from J; bases not matched to a gene: 3. This CDR3 is 13 amino acids long. CDR3 loop: CASRSSGYNEQFF. DNA for the CDR3: TGTGCCAGCAGAAGTAGCGGGTACAATGAGCAGTTCTTC.

V is TRBV7-2 and J is TRBJ2-2; 9 nucleotides line up with TRBD2. This CDR3 contains 15 residues. V trimming: 4 bases; J trimming: 4 bases; junction bases outside the gene matches: 4. Germline loops: CDR1 SGHTA, CDR2 FQGNSA. CDR3 sequence (DNA): TGTGCCAGCAGCTATAGGCGGGAGGGCACCGGGGAGCTGTTTTTT. It encodes CASSYRREGTGELFF. Supplemented by reference TRBV7-2 and TRBJ2-2, the full variable domain reads GAGVSQSPSNKVTEKGKDVELRCDPISGHTALYWYRQSLGQGLEFLIYFQGNSAPDKSGLPSDRFSAERTGGSVSTLTIQRTQQEDSAVYLCASSYRREGTGELFFGEGSRLTVL.

The chain couples TRBV28 to TRBJ2-7; 7 nucleotides align to TRBD1. V trimming: 3 bases; J trimming: 2 bases; junction bases outside the gene matches: 7. The CDR3 contains 15 residues. Germline V gene sequence: CDR1 MDHEN, CDR2 SYDVKM. In DNA, the CDR3 is TGTGCCAGCAGTTTGTACGGGACAGCTACCTACGAGCAGTACTTC. This gives the protein CASSLYGTATYEQYF.

V gene TRBV7-2 combines with J gene TRBJ2-3; D gene unclear. V lost 2 bases and J lost 5, with 5 bases in between. The V gene's germline CDR1 is SGHTA and CDR2 FQGNSA. This CDR3 is 12 amino acids long. The DNA of the CDR3 is TGTGCCAGCAGCTTAAACGGAGATACGCAGTATTTT. Translating it yields CASSLNGDTQYF.